This is a list of T cell receptor beta chains from one sample in a study of T cell repertoires in cytomegalovirus infection. TCRdb redid the calling of the reads with MiXCR, one entry per CDR3 protein. The sample records over 250,000 distinct CDR3 sequences, 22% being singletons. For these receptors, no antigen is known. The material was cultured PBMCs, obtained from culture after CMV antigen stimulation. The receptors stem from a human donor in good health (CMV status not recorded). Some clones in this sample may be carry-over from other donors' samples. Each CDR3 is given with its conserved first and last residue. Fields, in order: D gene, J gene, V gene, clone size, CDR3 DNA, CDR3 protein. The D gene is left open where the match is weak. Clone size appears in some rows only: once, few, many, or a class for an expanded clone.

>TRBD1|TRBJ1-4|TRBV30|few
TGTGCCTGGAGTCCCGGGACAGGGAATGAAAAACTGTTTTTT
CAWSPGTGNEKLFF
>.|TRBJ1-5|TRBV12-3/TRBV12-4|.
TGTGCCAGCAGTGACCGGGGTCAGGGAAGCAATCAGCCCCAGCATTTT
CASSDRGQGSNQPQHF
>.|TRBJ2-5|TRBV6-5|many
TGTGCCAGCAGATCATTGGAGGGGGTCAGGGCCGAGACCCAGTACTTC
CASRSLEGVRAETQYF
>.|TRBJ1-5|TRBV6-6|.
TGTGCCAGCAGTTACGATGGATACGGCAATCAGCCCCAGCATTTT
CASSYDGYGNQPQHF
>.|TRBJ1-5|TRBV7-6|many
TGTGCCAGCAGCCGAGGGGCGGGGGAGGATCAGCCCCAGCATTTT
CASSRGAGEDQPQHF
>.|TRBJ2-1|TRBV15|.
TGTGCCACCAGCACAACGATAAATCCTAGCCGACGCTCCTACAATGAGCAGTTCTTC
CATSTTINPSRRSYNEQFF
>.|TRBJ1-2|TRBV15|.
TGTGCCACCAGCAGAGAATATGGTGGCTACACCTTC
CATSREYGGYTF
>TRBD2|TRBJ2-2|TRBV6-2/TRBV6-3|once
TGTGCCAGCAGTTACTCAAGTAGCGGGAGAGCCGCCACCGGGGAGCTGTTTTTT
CASSYSSSGRAATGELFF
>.|TRBJ2-7|TRBV18|few
TGTGCCAGCTCACCATCCAGGGTCTACGAGCAGTACTTC
CASSPSRVYEQYF
>.|TRBJ2-2|TRBV7-2|many
TGTGCCAGCAGCTCGGGCCCAAACGCCGGGGAGCTGTTTTTT
CASSSGPNAGELFF
>.|TRBJ2-3|TRBV20-1|.
TGCAGTGCGCCTCGAGGGAATGGAGGCACAGATACGCAGTATTTT
CSAPRGNGGTDTQYF
>TRBD2|TRBJ2-4|TRBV7-2|.
TGTGCCAGCAGCTTAGGGGGACTAGCGGGAGCGGCCAAAAACATTCAGTACTTC
CASSLGGLAGAAKNIQYF
>TRBD2|TRBJ2-1|TRBV19|few
TGTGCCAGTAGCGTGGACGGGGCTGGGGGGGTCAATGAGCAGTTCTTC
CASSVDGAGGVNEQFF
>TRBD1|TRBJ1-1|TRBV7-2|.
TGTGCCAGCAGCCTCCAAGGGGGCGAGGAGACTGAAGCTTTCTTT
CASSLQGGEETEAFF
>.|TRBJ1-5|TRBV19|few
TGTGCCAGTAGTACCCTAAGGGGCTTCAATCAGCCCCAGCATTTT
CASSTLRGFNQPQHF
>TRBD1|TRBJ1-1|TRBV29-1|few
TGCAGCGTTTGGGTGACAGGGGTCGGCGAAGCTTTCTTT
CSVWVTGVGEAFF
>.|TRBJ2-7|TRBV28|.
TGTGCCAGCAGTGCAGCGGGTTCTACCTACGAGCAGTACTTC
CASSAAGSTYEQYF
>TRBD2|TRBJ2-1|TRBV7-3|many
TGTGCCAGCAGCTTAACGCCGGGACTAGCGCGAGTAAATGAGCAGTTCTTC
CASSLTPGLARVNEQFF
>.|TRBJ1-2|TRBV7-9|many
TGTGCCAGCAGCTTAATTTCAAGTACGGCAGGGCAAGAGGGCTACACCTTC
CASSLISSTAGQEGYTF
>TRBD2|TRBJ2-1|TRBV11-3|many
TGTGCCAGCAGCTTATGCCCGAGGGCGGGAGGGCCATGCAATGAGCAGTTCTTC
CASSLCPRAGGPCNEQFF
>.|TRBJ2-7|TRBV7-9|few
TGTGCCAGCACGTTAGGGCAGGGGTTTGGCGAGCAGTACTTC
CASTLGQGFGEQYF
>.|TRBJ2-5|TRBV5-4|.
TGTGCCAGCAGCCACCTTTTAGAGACCCAGTACTTC
CASSHLLETQYF
>.|TRBJ2-1|TRBV18|.
TGTGCCAGCTCACCTAGAGACAGGAATCTAGTAAGTGAGCAGTTCTTC
CASSPRDRNLVSEQFF
>.|TRBJ1-2|TRBV19|.
TGTGCCAGTAGTATGGCAGCTTATGGCTACACCTTC
CASSMAAYGYTF
>.|TRBJ1-5|TRBV15|.
TGTGCCACCAGCAGAGAGGGGGGCGGCAATCAGCCCCAGCATTTT
CATSREGGGNQPQHF
>.|TRBJ2-1|TRBV7-2|few
TGTGCCAGCAGCCCGCCGCACGAAAGTGGGCAGTTCTTC
CASSPPHESGQFF
>.|TRBJ2-6|TRBV6-2/TRBV6-3|few
TGTGCCACCCGGGGCGGGGCCAACGTCCTGACTTTC
CATRGGANVLTF